This T cell receptor beta chain was captured in a study of metastatic and nonmetastatic thyroid tumors. The wider study: Blood and tumor or nodule tissue repertoires from malignant and benign thyroid patients were compared. Whole-study results and caveats: For both blood and tumor, malignant thyroid tumors reportedly showed significantly higher TCR beta diversity than benign nodules did.

Patients underwent thyroid surgery, and none had received any treatment before it. Germline loops: CDR1 SGHRS, CDR2 YFSETQ. CDR3 length: 16 residues. V was pared by 4 bases and J by 8 bases, with 9 bases of the junction left unmatched. TCRdb redid the clone calls on the PCR reads using MiXCR. The profile shows 25,000 to 35,000 clones, around 15% of them singletons. This clone was counted at least ten times. Antigen unknown. The sample has other DNA sequences that encode this CDR3 too. The chain uses TRBV5-1 and TRBJ2-2; 12 bases align to TRBD2. This TCR derives from a female donor with papillary thyroid cancer or a benign thyroid nodule (not recorded which). Some clones in this sample may be carry-over from other donors' samples. The sample taken for sequencing was blood. CDR3 region: CASSGRLAGDAGELFF. CDR3 bases: TGCGCCAGCAGCGGCAGACTAGCGGGGGATGCTGGGGAGCTGTTTTTT.